One sample yielded the 30 T cell receptor beta chains listed below, sequenced in a study of OX40 agonist ivuxolimab in advanced cancers. Libraries were prepared by immunoSEQ multiplex PCR; TCRdb keeps only in-frame clonotypes and omits some of them. The data show tens of thousands of clones, with approximately 93% seen just once and 2% to 2.5% held by the top ten. The sample here was CD4+ or CD8+ T cells sorted from blood, taken in a trial of the OX40 agonist ivuxolimab. The receptors were gathered from an adult with an advanced solid tumor such as melanoma, head and neck, liver or kidney cancer.

The chain recombines TRBV5-6 with TRBJ2-3, with a weak D call TRBD1 (5 bases). Germline values: CDR1 SGHDT, CDR2 YYEEEE. With 0 bases removed from V and 11 bases from J, the gap between germline ends came to 10 bases. This CDR3 is 12 amino acids long. This CDR3 reads CASSLVSGMQYF. The CDR3 bases are TGTGCCAGCAGCTTGGTTTCAGGGATGCAGTATTTT.

V and J are TRBV7-2 and TRBJ1-2, with D unclear. Trimming left V 5 bases short and J 5 bases short, with 12 bases between. The CDR3 is 13 residues long. The germline V gene encodes CDR1 SGHTA and CDR2 FQGNSA. CDR3 coding DNA: TGTGCCAGCAGCCCATCTGTCCGTTATGGCTACACCTTC. This translates into CASSPSVRYGYTF.

The V call is TRBV5-1, the J call TRBJ2-2, with D tentatively TRBD2 (7 bases). This CDR3 is 16 amino acids long. Trimming left V 0 bases short and J 2 bases short, with 11 bases between. Germline CDR1 SGHRS, CDR2 YFSETQ. Here the CDR3 reads CASSLDPGGNTGELFF. The CDR3 DNA sequence: TGCGCCAGCAGCTTGGACCCGGGGGGCAACACCGGGGAGCTGTTTTTT.

The chain has TRBV2 and TRBJ2-2, with D perhaps matching TRBD2 (7 bases). The CDR3 has 15 residues. V shed 11 bases and J shed 0 bases, with 16 bases lying between them. Germline V gene sequence: CDR1 SNHLY, CDR2 FYNNEI. This chain's CDR3 is CAGRGGGTNTGELFF. Here the CDR3 DNA reads TGTGCCGGACGTGGCGGGGGCACGAACACCGGGGAGCTGTTTTTT.

The chain joins TRBV11-3 to TRBJ2-5; D possibly corresponds to TRBD2 (5 bases). This CDR3 region has 14 residues. Trimming cost V 4 bases and J 6 bases, with 15 bases left between them. Germline CDR1 SGHNT, CDR2 YENEEA. CDR3 DNA: TGTGCCAGCAGCTCCCCGGCCCGAGGGCAGACCCAGTACTTC. Protein sequence: CASSSPARGQTQYF.

This chain connects TRBV10-3 to TRBJ2-3, with D possibly TRBD2 on 5 matching bases. Germline loops: CDR1 ENHRY, CDR2 SYGVKD. The CDR3 is made up of 13 amino acids. The ends were cut back, 0 bases at V and 11 bases at J, with 12 bases in the middle. DNA of the CDR3: TGTGCCATCAGTGAGTCAGCGGCGTATCAGCAGTATTTT. Translation: CAISESAAYQQYF.

This chain joins TRBV5-1 and TRBJ1-5; unclear D gene. Germline CDR1 reads SGHRS; CDR2 reads YFSETQ. The CDR3 is 18 residues long. Between the trimmed V and J ends, which lost 0 bases and 0 bases, there was a span of 16 bases. CDR3 coding DNA: TGCGCCAGCAGCTTGGCAACACCGGATGCATATAGCAATCAGCCCCAGCATTTT. It encodes CASSLATPDAYSNQPQHF.

The chain uses TRBV5-1 and TRBJ2-1, with TRBD2 identical over 7 bases. Germline V lookup: CDR1 SGHRS, CDR2 YFSETQ. V shed 0 bases and J 8 bases; nucleotides not matched to a gene: 8. This CDR3 region has 15 residues. The CDR3 loop reads CASSLGAGAMYEQFF. In DNA, the CDR3 is TGCGCCAGCAGCTTGGGTGCGGGAGCTATGTATGAGCAGTTCTTC.

The rearrangement uses TRBV18 and TRBJ2-3; unclear D gene. Trimming stripped 1 base from V and 2 bases from J, with 4 bases between. Germline CDR1 reads KGHSH; CDR2 reads LQKENI. The CDR3 is 13 amino acids. The CDR3 protein is CASSPQHTDTQYF. The CDR3 bases are TGTGCCAGCTCACCACAACACACAGATACGCAGTATTTT.

This chain links TRBV15 with TRBJ2-7; TRBD1 matches at 7 bases. This CDR3 spans 17 amino acids. The V gene's germline CDR1 is LNHNV and CDR2 YYDKDF (reference sequence). V gave up 1 base and J gave up 3 bases; unmatched junction bases: 12. CDR3: CATSRGGLRDRSYEQYF. The CDR3, as DNA: TGTGCCACCAGCAGAGGGGGTCTGAGGGACAGAAGCTACGAGCAGTACTTC.

The genes are TRBV11-2 and TRBJ2-3, with D tentatively TRBD1 or TRBD2 (6 bases each). The germline gives CDR1 SGHAT, CDR2 FQNNGV. This CDR3 region has 17 residues. Trimming cost V 1 base and J 1 base, with 15 bases left between them. The CDR3 nucleotides read TGTGCCAGCAGCTTAGTAGGGGGGACCTCTGGCACAGATACGCAGTATTTT. It yields the protein CASSLVGGTSGTDTQYF. The whole variable domain, remainder taken from reference TRBV11-2 and TRBJ2-3, is EAGVAQSPRYKIIEKRQSVAFWCNPISGHATLYWYQQILGQGPKLLIQFQNNGVVDDSQLPKDRFSAERLKGVDSTLKIQPAKLEDSAVYLCASSLVGGTSGTDTQYFGPGTRLTVL.

This clone appeared once. The gene calls are TRBV7-2 and TRBJ1-4; D remains ambiguous. V was trimmed by 5 bases and J by 8 bases, leaving 6 bases between them. CDR3 length: 11 residues. Germline V gene data show CDR1 as SGHTA and CDR2 as FQGNSA. CDR3 amino acids: CASSAHEKLFF. The DNA for the CDR3 is TGTGCCAGCAGCGCTCACGAAAAACTGTTTTTT.

Remarks on this clone: The junction and the germline gene differ at one end; a read error may be behind it. The V call is TRBV7-2, the J call TRBJ2-7; 9 nucleotides agree with TRBD1. The germline V gene has CDR1 SGHTA and CDR2 FQGNSA. The CDR3 covers 13 residues. Here the CDR3 DNA reads TGTGCCAGCAGCCCAGCGTTTCCGGGACAGGGACATTTC. It specifies CASSPAFPGQGHF. The complete variable domain, with remaining parts taken from reference TRBV7-2 and TRBJ2-7, reads GAGVSQSPSNKVTEKGKDVELRCDPISGHTALYWYRQSLGQGLEFLIYFQGNSAPDKSGLPSDRFSAERTGGSVSTLTIQRTQQEDSAVYLCASSPAFPGQGHFGPGTRLTVT.

The chain links TRBV28 to TRBJ2-7, with TRBD1 matching over 7 bases. Germline CDR1 is MDHEN and CDR2 is SYDVKM. J gave up 4 bases and V 6 bases, and 6 bases lay outside the gene matches. The CDR3 is 13 amino acids. CDR3 sequence (DNA): TGTGCCAGCAGCCCGGGACAGATTTACGAGCAGTACTTC. Translated, it gives CASSPGQIYEQYF. The variable domain in full, completed from reference TRBV28 and TRBJ2-7, reads DVKVTQSSRYLVKRTGEKVFLECVQDMDHENMFWYRQDPGLGLRLIYFSYDVKMKEKGDIPEGYSVSREKKERFSLILESASTNQTSMYLCASSPGQIYEQYFGPGTRLTVT.

J is TRBJ1-3 and V is TRBV6-1, with TRBD1 as a possible D gene (6 bases). The V end lost 8 bases, the J end lost 0 bases, and 11 bases lay between the germline ends. The CDR3 sequence is 14 residues long. Per the germline V gene, CDR1 is MNHNS and CDR2 is SASEGT. The CDR3 sequence: CASLMDSSGNTIYF. The CDR3 nucleotides read TGTGCCAGCCTAATGGACAGCTCTGGAAACACCATATATTTT.

This chain uses TRBV12-5 with TRBJ1-1; D gene ambiguous. Germline V gene lookup returns CDR1 LGHNT and CDR2 FRNRAP. Trimming left V 6 bases short and J 7 bases short, with 24 bases between. The CDR3 is made up of 16 amino acids. The CDR3 protein is CASGCFRDFWANEAFF. Written as DNA, the CDR3 is TGTGCTAGTGGCTGCTTCCGGGATTTTTGGGCCAATGAAGCTTTCTTT. Variable domain in full (rest from reference TRBV12-5 and TRBJ1-1): DARVTQTPRHKVTEMGQEVTMRCQPILGHNTVFWYRQTMMQGLELLAYFRNRAPLDDSGMPKDRFSAEMPDATLATLKIQPSEPRDSAVYFCASGCFRDFWANEAFFGQGTRLTVV.

This clone was found a few times. V usage is TRBV28 and J usage is TRBJ1-6; no firm D call. This CDR3 spans 13 amino acids. V lost 8 bases to trimming and J lost 12 bases, with 17 bases between them. Germline values: CDR1 MDHEN, CDR2 SYDVKM. CDR3 bases: TGTGCCAGCTCCCTCCCCAGCGGGGAACCCCTCCACTTT. This translates into CASSLPSGEPLHF. Full variable domain (missing parts from reference TRBV28 and TRBJ1-6): DVKVTQSSRYLVKRTGEKVFLECVQDMDHENMFWYRQDPGLGLRLIYFSYDVKMKEKGDIPEGYSVSREKKERFSLILESASTNQTSMYLCASSLPSGEPLHFGNGTRLTVT.

CDR3 bases: TGTGCCAGCACCTCGCTAGCGGGGGCCAAGACCCAGTACTTC. Protein: CASTSLAGAKTQYF. The chain carries TRBV6-5 and TRBJ2-5; 10 bases agree with TRBD2. This CDR3 comprises 14 residues. The V gene end was trimmed by 7 bases and the J gene end by 6 bases; junction bases not matched to a gene: 8. The germline CDR1 and CDR2 sequences are MNHEY and SVGAGI.

V is TRBV7-9 and J is TRBJ2-3, with TRBD2 matching 12 bases. Trimming at V came to 8 bases and at J to 4 bases, leaving 10 bases not matched to a gene. Germline assignment: CDR1 SEHNR and CDR2 FQNEAQ (reference sequence). The CDR3 runs to 16 residues. The CDR3 coding sequence is TGTGCCAGCCGCGACTGGACTAGCGGGGTCCCAGATACGCAGTATTTT. Translated: CASRDWTSGVPDTQYF.

Comments on this clone: An end of the junction does not agree with germline; a read error may underlie this. The V call is TRBV14, the J call TRBJ1-2; 7 nucleotides align to TRBD1. The CDR3 covers 13 residues. Germline CDR1 and CDR2: SGHDN and FVKESK. The CDR3 loop reads CASSLRQGYGYAF. The CDR3 bases are TGTGCCAGCAGCCTCAGACAGGGTTATGGCTACGCCTTC.

The rearrangement links TRBV28 to TRBJ1-4; a weak D match, TRBD1 (6 bases). CDR1 and CDR2 from the germline V gene are MDHEN and SYDVKM. Deletions cut 7 bases from V and 8 bases from J, with 17 bases between. CDR3 length: 14 amino acids. CDR3 loop: CASTLGGALEKLFF. The CDR3 nucleotides are TGTGCCAGCACCTTAGGGGGGGCGCTGGAAAAACTGTTTTTT.

The V call is TRBV5-1, the J call TRBJ1-6; D perhaps matches TRBD1 (6 bases). CDR1 and CDR2 (germline): SGHRS, YFSETQ. Trimming cost V 2 bases and J 7 bases, with 10 bases left between them. CDR3 length: 14 amino acids. DNA for the CDR3: TGCGCCAGCAGCTTTGGCACAGGGAATTCACCCCTCCACTTT. It is translated as CASSFGTGNSPLHF.

The rearrangement joins TRBV5-4 to TRBJ2-5; D ambiguous. The CDR3 is made up of 13 amino acids. From germline, CDR1 is SGHNT and CDR2 YYREEE (reference sequence). V was shortened by 2 bases and J by 1 base, with 6 bases between the two germline ends. The CDR3 sequence: CASSLGFQETQYF. The CDR3 region has the DNA TGTGCCAGCAGCTTAGGCTTCCAAGAGACCCAGTACTTC.

The CDR3 DNA follows: TGTGCCAGCAGCTTTCCCCTGGGGGGGCCCACAGATACGCAGTATTTT. It codes for CASSFPLGGPTDTQYF. This rearrangement joins TRBV11-3 to TRBJ2-3; D perhaps matches TRBD2 (7 bases). There are 16 residues in the CDR3. Germline CDR1 is SGHNT and CDR2 is YENEEA. V lost 3 bases to trimming and J lost 2 bases, with 15 bases between them.

This chain connects TRBV6-5 to TRBJ2-4; 9 bases line up with TRBD2. This CDR3 contains 15 residues. The germline V gene encodes CDR1 MNHEY and CDR2 SVGAGI. V lost 6 bases, J lost 8 bases, and 11 bases stayed unmatched. The CDR3 is CASSPGGGARYIQYF. CDR3 bases: TGTGCCAGCAGCCCCGGCGGGGGGGCGAGGTACATTCAGTACTTC.

This chain uses TRBV5-1 with TRBJ2-5, with D maybe TRBD2 (6 bases). V shed 1 base and J shed 4 bases, with 14 bases lying between them. CDR1 is SGHRS, CDR2 YFSETQ, per germline. The CDR3 is made up of 15 amino acids. CDR3 protein: CASSLWGEALETQYF. For the CDR3, the DNA is TGCGCCAGCAGCTTGTGGGGGGAAGCTTTAGAGACCCAGTACTTC. The full variable domain, with the rest looked up from reference TRBV5-1 and TRBJ2-5, is KAGVTQTPRYLIKTRGQQVTLSCSPISGHRSVSWYQQTPGQGLQFLFEYFSETQRNKGNFPGRFSGRQFSNSRSEMNVSTLELGDSALYLCASSLWGEALETQYFGPGTRLLVL.

The CDR3 region is CASSRGQGISPGYTF. As DNA, the CDR3 is TGTGCCAGCAGCCGGGGACAGGGGATTTCACCTGGCTACACCTTC. The chain has TRBV7-2 and TRBJ1-2, with 10 bases fitting TRBD1. The germline V gene has CDR1 SGHTA and CDR2 FQGNSA. Losses at the gene ends were 5 bases for V and 7 bases for J; bases not matched to a gene: 10. The CDR3 length is 15 residues.

J is TRBJ2-1 and V is TRBV6-5, with 7 bases fitting TRBD2. The V segment lost 0 bases and the J segment 6 bases; nucleotides outside the gene matches: 8. CDR3 size: 16 residues. Per the germline V gene, CDR1 is MNHEY and CDR2 is SVGAGI. Here the CDR3 DNA reads TGTGCCAGCAGTTACTCTCGGGGAGGGGTGGGCAATGAGCAGTTCTTC. This encodes CASSYSRGGVGNEQFF.

This clone was recorded only once. The chain links TRBV7-2 to TRBJ2-5; 7 bases agree with TRBD1. The V gene's germline CDR1 is SGHTA and CDR2 FQGNSA. J was trimmed by 7 bases and V by 5 bases; bases with no gene match: 7. This CDR3 comprises 13 residues. CDR3 sequence reads: CASSDRAWGTQYF. CDR3 nucleotide sequence: TGTGCCAGCAGCGACAGGGCGTGGGGGACCCAGTACTTC.

The chain employs TRBV19 and TRBJ2-4; 7 positions agree with TRBD1. J lost 0 bases, V lost 3 bases, and 5 bases had no gene match. From germline, CDR1 is LNHDA and CDR2 SQIVND (reference sequence). CDR3 length: 16 residues. The CDR3 loop reads CASSIGQELAKNIQYF. DNA for the CDR3: TGTGCCAGTAGTATCGGACAGGAGCTAGCCAAAAACATTCAGTACTTC.